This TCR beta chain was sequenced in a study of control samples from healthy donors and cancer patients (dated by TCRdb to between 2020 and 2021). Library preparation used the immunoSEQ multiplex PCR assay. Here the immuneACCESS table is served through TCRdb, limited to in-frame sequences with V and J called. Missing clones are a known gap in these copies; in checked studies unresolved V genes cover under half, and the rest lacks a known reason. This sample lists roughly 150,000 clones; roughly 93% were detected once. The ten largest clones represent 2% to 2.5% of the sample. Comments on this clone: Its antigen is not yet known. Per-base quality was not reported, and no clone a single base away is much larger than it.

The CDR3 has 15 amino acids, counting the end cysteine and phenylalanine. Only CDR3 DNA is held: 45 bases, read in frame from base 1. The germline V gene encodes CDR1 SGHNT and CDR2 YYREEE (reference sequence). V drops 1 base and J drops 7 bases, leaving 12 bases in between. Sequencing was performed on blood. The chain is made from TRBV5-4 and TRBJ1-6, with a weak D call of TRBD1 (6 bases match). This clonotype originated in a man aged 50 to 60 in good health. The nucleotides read TGTGCCAGCAGCTTGAGGGGGAGGCCAAATTCACCCCTCCACTTT. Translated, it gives CASSLRGRPNSPLHF.